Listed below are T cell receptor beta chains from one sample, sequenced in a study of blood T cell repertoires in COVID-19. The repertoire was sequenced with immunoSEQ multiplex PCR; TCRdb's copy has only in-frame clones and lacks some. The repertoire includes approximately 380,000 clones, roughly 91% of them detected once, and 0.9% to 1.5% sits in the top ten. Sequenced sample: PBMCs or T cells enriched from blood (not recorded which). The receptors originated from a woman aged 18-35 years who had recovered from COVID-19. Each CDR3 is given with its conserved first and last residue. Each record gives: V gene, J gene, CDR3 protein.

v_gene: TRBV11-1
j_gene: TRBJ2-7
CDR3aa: CASSLDRGQQYF

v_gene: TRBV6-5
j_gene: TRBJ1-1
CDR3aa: CASRVQGAAEAFF

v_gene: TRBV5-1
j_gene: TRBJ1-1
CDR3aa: CASSSLSGQKNTEAFF

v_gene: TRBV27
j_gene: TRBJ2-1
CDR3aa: CASSPGQGDPSSYNEQFF

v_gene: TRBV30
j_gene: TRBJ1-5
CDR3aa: CAWSIQGGYNQPQHF

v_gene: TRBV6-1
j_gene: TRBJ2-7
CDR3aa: CASSSGQGSEQYF

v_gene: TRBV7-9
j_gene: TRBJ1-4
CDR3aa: CASTPGGTVAEKLFF

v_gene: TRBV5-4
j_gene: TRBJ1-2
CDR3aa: CASSLGQGAEGGYGYTF

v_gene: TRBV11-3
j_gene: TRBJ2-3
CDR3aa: CASSQGESSTDTQYF

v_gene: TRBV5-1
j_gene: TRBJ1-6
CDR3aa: CASSSTGYLLHF

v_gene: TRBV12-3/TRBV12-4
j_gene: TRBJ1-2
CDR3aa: CAGHRQGAQGYTF

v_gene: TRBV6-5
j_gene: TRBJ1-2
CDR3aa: CASGPGPGNGYTF

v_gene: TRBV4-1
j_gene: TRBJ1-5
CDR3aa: CASSLGTGSNGNQPQHF

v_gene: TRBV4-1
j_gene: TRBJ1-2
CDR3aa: CASSQEVTATTF

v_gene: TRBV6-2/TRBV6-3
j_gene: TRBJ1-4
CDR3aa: CASSSRALREKLFF

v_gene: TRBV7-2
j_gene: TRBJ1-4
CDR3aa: CASSLGLGQINEKLFF

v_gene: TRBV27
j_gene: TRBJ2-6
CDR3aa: CASSWAASGANVLTF

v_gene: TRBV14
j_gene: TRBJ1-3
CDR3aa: CASSLLQGSGNTIYF

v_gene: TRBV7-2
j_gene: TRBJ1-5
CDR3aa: CASSKGAGSSQPQHF

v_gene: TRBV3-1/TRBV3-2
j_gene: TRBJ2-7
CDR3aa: CASSEERGNYEQYF

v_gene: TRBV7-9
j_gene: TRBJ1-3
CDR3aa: CASSLASLGAGNTIYF

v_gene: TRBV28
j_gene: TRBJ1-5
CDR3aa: CASSLRVNQPQHF

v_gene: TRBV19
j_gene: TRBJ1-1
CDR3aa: CASSLKQGTEAFF

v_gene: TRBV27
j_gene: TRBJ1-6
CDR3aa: CASSLWTGGNSPLHF

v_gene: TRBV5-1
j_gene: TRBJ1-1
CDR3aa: CASSTGQGAGNTEAFF

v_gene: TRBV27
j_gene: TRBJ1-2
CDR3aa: CASRSRGRTNYGYTF

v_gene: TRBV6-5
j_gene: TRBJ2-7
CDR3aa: CASTGRDYHPYEQYF

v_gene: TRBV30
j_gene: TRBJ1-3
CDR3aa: CAWSRTGGVGNTIYF

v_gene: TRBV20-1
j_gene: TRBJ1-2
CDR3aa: CSAYSLGYTF

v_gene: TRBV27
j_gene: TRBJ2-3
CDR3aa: CASALLGADTQYF

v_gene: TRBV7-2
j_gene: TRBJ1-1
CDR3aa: CASSLGDTGYTEAFF

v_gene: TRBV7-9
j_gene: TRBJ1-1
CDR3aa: CASSLDRAVSEAFF

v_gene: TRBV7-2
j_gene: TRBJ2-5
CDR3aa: CASSSTGGTETQYF

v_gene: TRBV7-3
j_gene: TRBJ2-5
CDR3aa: CASSLSGDQETQYF

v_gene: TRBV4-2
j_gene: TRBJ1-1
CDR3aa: CASSQEAGQLEAFF

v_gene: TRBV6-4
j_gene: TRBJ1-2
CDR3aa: CASSDQKTASYGYTF

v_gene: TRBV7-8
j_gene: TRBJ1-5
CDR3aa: CASSWTGVLGGNQPQHF

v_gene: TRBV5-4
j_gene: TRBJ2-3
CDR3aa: CASSLGPLAGGPASTDTQYF

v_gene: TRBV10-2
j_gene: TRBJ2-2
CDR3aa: CASSDRERGAGNTGELFF

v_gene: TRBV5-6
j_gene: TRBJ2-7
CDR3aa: CASSWGQGEQYF

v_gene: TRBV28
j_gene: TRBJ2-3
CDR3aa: CASSFSSGSRDTQYF

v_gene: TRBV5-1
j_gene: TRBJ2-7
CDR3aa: CASSYRLGGDLSYEQYF

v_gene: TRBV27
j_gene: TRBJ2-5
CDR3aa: CASSFLSGGQETQYF

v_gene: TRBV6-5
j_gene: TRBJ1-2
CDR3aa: CASRPRGGFYGYTF

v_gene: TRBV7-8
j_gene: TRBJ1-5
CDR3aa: CASSLGQPNQPQHF

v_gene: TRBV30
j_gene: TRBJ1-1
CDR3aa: CAWSVRGQGRTEAFF

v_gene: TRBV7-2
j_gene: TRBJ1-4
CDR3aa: CASSFMGQINGKLFF

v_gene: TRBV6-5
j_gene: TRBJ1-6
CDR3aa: CASSRASYNSPLHF

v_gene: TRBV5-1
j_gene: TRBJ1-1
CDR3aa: CASSPPRGTEAFF

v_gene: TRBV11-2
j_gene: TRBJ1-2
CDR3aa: CASSSRTHYGYTF

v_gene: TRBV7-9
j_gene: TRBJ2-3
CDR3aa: CASSLARDTTDTQYF

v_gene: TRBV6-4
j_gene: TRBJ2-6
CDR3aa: CASSVQVSSGANVLTF

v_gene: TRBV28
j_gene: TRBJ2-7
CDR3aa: CASSFSSFRDSHYEQYF

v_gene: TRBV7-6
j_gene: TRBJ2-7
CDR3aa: CASSFLGQGFDEQYF

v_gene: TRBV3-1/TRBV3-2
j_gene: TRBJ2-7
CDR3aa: CASSQEDAEGFHEQYF